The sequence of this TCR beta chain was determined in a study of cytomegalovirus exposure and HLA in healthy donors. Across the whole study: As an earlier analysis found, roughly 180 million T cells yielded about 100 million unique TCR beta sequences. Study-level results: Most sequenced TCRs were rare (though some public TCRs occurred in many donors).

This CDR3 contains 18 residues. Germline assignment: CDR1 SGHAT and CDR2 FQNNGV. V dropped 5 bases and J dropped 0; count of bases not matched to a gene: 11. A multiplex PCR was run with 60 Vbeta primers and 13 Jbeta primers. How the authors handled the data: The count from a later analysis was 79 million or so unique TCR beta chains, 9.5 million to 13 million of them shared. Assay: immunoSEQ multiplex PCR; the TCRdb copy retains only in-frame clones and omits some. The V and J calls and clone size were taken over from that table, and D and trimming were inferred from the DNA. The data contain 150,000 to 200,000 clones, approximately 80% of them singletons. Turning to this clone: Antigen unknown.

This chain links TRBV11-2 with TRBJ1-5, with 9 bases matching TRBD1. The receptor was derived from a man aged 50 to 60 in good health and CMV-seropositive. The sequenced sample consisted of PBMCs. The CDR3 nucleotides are TGTGCCAGCAGCCCCCCGGACAGGGGAGGTTCTAGCAATCAGCCCCAGCATTTT. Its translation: CASSPPDRGGSSNQPQHF.